This T cell receptor beta chain was identified in a study of cytomegalovirus exposure and HLA in healthy donors. Whole-study results and caveats: Some V segments, TRBV6-2 and TRBV6-3 among them, were indistinguishable and were therefore excluded. TCR beta sequences numbering around 15,000 were associated with HLA alleles at 0.05 false discovery rate in a later analysis. A previous analysis found most TCR beta V segments productive roughly 90% or roughly 30% of the time.

Vbeta (60) and Jbeta (13) primers were used in the PCR. Some clones are missing from TCRdb's copy, which holds only in-frame ones; the method was immunoSEQ multiplex PCR. The table shows about 210,000 clones, with around 80% occurring only once. The CDR3 has 17 residues. Germline assignment: CDR1 SGHRS and CDR2 YFSETQ. Concerning this clone: No antigen is known for it. Compared with germline, one end of the junction differs, possibly owing to a read error.

The genes are TRBV5-1 and TRBJ2-6; D is perhaps TRBD1 (5 bases). This sequence originates from a man aged 25-45 years in good health and CMV-seronegative. Sequenced material: PBMCs. This CDR3 is CASSLEVVGQGASVLTF. The CDR3 region has the DNA TGCGCCAGCAGCTTGGAGGTTGTGGGGCAAGGGGCCAGCGTCCTGACTTTC.